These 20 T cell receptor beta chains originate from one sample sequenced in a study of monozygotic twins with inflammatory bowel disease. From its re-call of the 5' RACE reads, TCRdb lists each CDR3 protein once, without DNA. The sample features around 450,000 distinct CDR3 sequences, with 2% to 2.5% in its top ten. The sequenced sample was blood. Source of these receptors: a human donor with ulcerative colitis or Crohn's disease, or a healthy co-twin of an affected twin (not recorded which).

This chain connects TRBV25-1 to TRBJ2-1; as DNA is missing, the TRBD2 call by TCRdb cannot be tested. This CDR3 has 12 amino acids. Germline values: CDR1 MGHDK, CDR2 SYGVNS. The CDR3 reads CATGGAWNEQFF.

The CDR3 loop is CASSLRTSSYNEQFF. V is TRBV7-9 and J is TRBJ2-1; the TCRdb D gene call, TRBD2, has no DNA to confirm it. This CDR3 region has 15 residues. Germline lookup yields CDR1 SEHNR and CDR2 FQNEAQ (reference sequence).

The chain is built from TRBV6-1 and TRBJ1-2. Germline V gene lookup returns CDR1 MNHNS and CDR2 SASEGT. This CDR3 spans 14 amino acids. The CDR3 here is CASRSANSNYGYTF.

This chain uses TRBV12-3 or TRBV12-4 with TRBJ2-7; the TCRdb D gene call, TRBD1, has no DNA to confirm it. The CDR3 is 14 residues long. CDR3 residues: CASSRDPAAYEQYF.

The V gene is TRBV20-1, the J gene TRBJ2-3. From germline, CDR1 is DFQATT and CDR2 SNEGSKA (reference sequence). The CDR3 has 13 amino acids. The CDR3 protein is CSARDLGKDTQYF.

CDR3: CASSPYETKNTGELFF. V gene TRBV11-2 combines with J gene TRBJ2-2; TCRdb calls TRBD2, which cannot be checked without DNA. CDR3 size: 16 residues. Germline V gene data show CDR1 as SGHAT and CDR2 as FQNNGV.

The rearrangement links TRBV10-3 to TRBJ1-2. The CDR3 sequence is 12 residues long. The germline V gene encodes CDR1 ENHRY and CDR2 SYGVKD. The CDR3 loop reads CAISESRDGYTF.

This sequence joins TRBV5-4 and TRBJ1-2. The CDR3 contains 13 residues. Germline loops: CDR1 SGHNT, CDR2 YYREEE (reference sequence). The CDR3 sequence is CASSLYGDRGYTF. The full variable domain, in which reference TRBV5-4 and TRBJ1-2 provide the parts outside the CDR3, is ETGVTQSPTHLIKTRGQQVTLRCSSQSGHNTVSWYQQALGQGPQFIFQYYREEENGRGNFPPRFSGLQFPNYSSELNVNALELDDSALYLCASSLYGDRGYTFGSGTRLTVV.

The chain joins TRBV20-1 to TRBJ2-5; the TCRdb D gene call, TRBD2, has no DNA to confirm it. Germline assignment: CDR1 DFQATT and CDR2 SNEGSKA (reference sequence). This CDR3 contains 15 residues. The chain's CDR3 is CSARRADLGEETQYF.

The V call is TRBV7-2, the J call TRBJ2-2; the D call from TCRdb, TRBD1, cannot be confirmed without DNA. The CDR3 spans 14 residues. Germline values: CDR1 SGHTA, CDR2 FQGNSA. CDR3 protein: CASSPGWGTGELFF.

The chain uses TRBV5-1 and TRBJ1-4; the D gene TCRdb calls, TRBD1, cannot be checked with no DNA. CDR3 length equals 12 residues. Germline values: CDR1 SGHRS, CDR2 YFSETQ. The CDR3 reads CASRQGEEKLFF.

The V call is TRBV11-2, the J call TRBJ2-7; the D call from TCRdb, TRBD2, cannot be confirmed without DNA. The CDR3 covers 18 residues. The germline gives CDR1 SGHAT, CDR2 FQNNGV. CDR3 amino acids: CASSLKDYPTSGGYEQYF.

The CDR3 sequence is CAISDNRGRAGANVLTF. This sequence joins TRBV10-3 and TRBJ2-6; with no DNA, the TCRdb D assignment of TRBD1 cannot be verified. CDR3 length: 17 amino acids. The germline CDR1 and CDR2 sequences are ENHRY and SYGVKD.

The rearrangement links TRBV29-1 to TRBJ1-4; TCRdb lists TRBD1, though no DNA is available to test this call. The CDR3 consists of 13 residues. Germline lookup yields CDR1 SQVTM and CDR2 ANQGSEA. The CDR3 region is CSGQGSPNEKLFF.

The CDR3 sequence: CASSESLWVNQPQHF. The chain has TRBV6-1 and TRBJ1-5. Germline V lookup: CDR1 MNHNS, CDR2 SASEGT. The CDR3 has 15 amino acids.

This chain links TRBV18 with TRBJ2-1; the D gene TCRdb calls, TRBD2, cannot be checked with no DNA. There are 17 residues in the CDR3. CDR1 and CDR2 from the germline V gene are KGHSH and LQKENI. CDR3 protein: CASSGTSGYSSYNEQFF.

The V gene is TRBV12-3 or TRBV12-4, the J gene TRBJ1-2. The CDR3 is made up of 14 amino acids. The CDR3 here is CASSPSRGGYGYTF.

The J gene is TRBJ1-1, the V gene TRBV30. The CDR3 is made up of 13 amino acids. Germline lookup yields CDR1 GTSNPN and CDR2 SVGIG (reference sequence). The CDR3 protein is CAWRLQGLTEAFF.

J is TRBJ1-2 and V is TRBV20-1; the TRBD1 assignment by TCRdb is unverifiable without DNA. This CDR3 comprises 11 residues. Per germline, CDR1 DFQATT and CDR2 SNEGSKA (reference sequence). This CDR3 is CSARPPGGYTF.

Here the CDR3 reads CASRTASGNTIYF. V gene TRBV6-1 combines with J gene TRBJ1-3. The length of the CDR3 is 13 residues. The germline CDR1 and CDR2 sequences are MNHNS and SASEGT.